A single sample is the source of the 25 T cell receptor beta chains below, sequenced in a study of blood T cell repertoires in COVID-19. Here immunoSEQ multiplex PCR was the method, and the copy in TCRdb shows in-frame clones only, minus some. This table has 140,000 to 150,000 clones, approximately 84% appearing once. The sequenced material came from PBMCs or T cells enriched from blood (not recorded which). The source of these receptors is a woman between 50 and 59 years old with acute COVID-19.

A remark on this clone: The junction and the germline gene differ at one end; a read error may be behind it. The CDR3, as DNA: TGTGCGAGCAGCCGCCAGGGCGTCAATGAGCAGTTCTTC. This encodes CASSRQGVNEQFF. The chain recombines TRBV25-1 with TRBJ2-1; TRBD1 might be the D (5 bases). Germline values: CDR1 MGHDK, CDR2 SYGVNS. CDR3 size: 13 residues.

This clone was counted once. The chain links TRBV27 to TRBJ2-7; 8 nucleotides align to TRBD2. The CDR3 runs to 14 residues. CDR1 is MNHEY, CDR2 SMNVEV, per germline (reference sequence). J was trimmed by 5 bases and V by 8 bases; bases with no gene match: 11. The CDR3 DNA reads as TGTGCCAGCTATCGGCTAGCGGGTGTCCACGAGCAGTACTTC. It codes for CASYRLAGVHEQYF.

The chain joins TRBV19 to TRBJ1-1, with 11 bases that match TRBD1. The V gene's germline CDR1 is LNHDA and CDR2 SQIVND (reference sequence). The CDR3 covers 17 residues. V was pared by 4 bases and J by 0 bases, with 7 bases of the junction left unmatched. The CDR3 loop reads CASSTRDRGGLNTEAFF. The CDR3 DNA reads as TGTGCCAGTAGTACCCGGGACAGGGGGGGATTGAACACTGAAGCTTTCTTT.

The chain combines TRBV7-2 with TRBJ2-5; tentative D call: TRBD2 (5 bases). Looked up from germline, CDR1 is SGHTA and CDR2 is FQGNSA. Trimming removed 1 base from V and 1 base from J, with 19 bases in between. There are 18 residues in the CDR3. The CDR3 region has the DNA TGTGCCAGCAGCTTAGTACCGGGATCAGTGGGGTCCCAAGAGACCCAGTACTTC. It specifies CASSLVPGSVGSQETQYF.

This clone came up once. The V call is TRBV11-1, the J call TRBJ2-4; D remains unclear. In germline, CDR1 is SGHAT, CDR2 FQDESV (reference sequence). V shed 4 bases and J shed 6 bases, with 4 bases lying between them. This CDR3 spans 11 amino acids. CDR3 sequence reads: CASSSSNIQYF. In nucleotides, the CDR3 is TGTGCCAGCAGCTCATCAAACATTCAGTACTTC.

This clone was seen a single time. This chain links TRBV5-8 with TRBJ2-1; 9 nucleotides match TRBD2. The CDR3 runs 15 residues. Trimming cost V 7 bases and J 6 bases; bases outside gene matches: 11. Germline CDR1 is SGHTS and CDR2 is YDEGEE. CDR3 bases: TGTGCCAGCGGGAAATATAGCGGGAGTACCAATGAGCAGTTCTTC. Amino acids: CASGKYSGSTNEQFF. The variable domain in full, completed from reference TRBV5-8 and TRBJ2-1, reads EAGVTQSPTHLIKTRGQQATLRCSPISGHTSVYWYQQALGLGLQFLLWYDEGEERNRGNFPPRFSGRQFPNYSSELNVNALELEDSALYLCASGKYSGSTNEQFFGPGTRLTVL.

On this clone: At one boundary the junction diverges from the germline segment, which might be a read error. The chain recombines TRBV27 with TRBJ1-4; 8 bases map to TRBD1. Germline V lookup: CDR1 MNHEY, CDR2 SMNVEV (reference sequence). The CDR3 has 14 amino acids. CDR3 DNA: TGTGCCAGCAGGGCGGGACAGGATAATGGAAAACTGTTTTTT. Translated: CASRAGQDNGKLFF.

At least ten counts were recorded for this clone. The V call is TRBV19, the J call TRBJ1-2; D call uncertain. V was trimmed by 8 bases and J by 4 bases, leaving 32 bases between them. The CDR3 covers 19 residues. CDR1 is LNHDA and CDR2 is SQIVND in the germline V gene (reference sequence). CDR3 residues: CASDRNIRVFTFCGYGYTF. As DNA, the CDR3 is TGTGCCAGTGATCGGAACATAAGAGTATTCACTTTTTGCGGCTATGGCTACACCTTC.

The rearrangement uses TRBV7-3 and TRBJ2-3, with D perhaps matching TRBD2 (6 bases). The germline CDR1 and CDR2 sequences are SGHTA and FQGTGA. This CDR3 contains 16 residues. V dropped 5 bases and J dropped 0 bases, with 15 bases sitting between them. The CDR3 DNA reads as TGTGCCAGCAGCCCGGGACTCTCGAAAAGCACAGATACGCAGTATTTT. Protein product: CASSPGLSKSTDTQYF.

The chain employs TRBV7-9 and TRBJ1-4; 7 nucleotides agree with TRBD1. The CDR3 runs to 16 residues. The J segment lost 3 bases and the V segment lost 5 bases, leaving 9 bases of the junction unmatched. Germline assignment: CDR1 SEHNR and CDR2 FQNEAQ (reference sequence). Here the CDR3 DNA reads TGTGCCAGCAGCCGGTCACAGGGGTTTGCTAATGAAAAACTGTTTTTT. Encoded protein: CASSRSQGFANEKLFF.

The rearrangement joins TRBV27 to TRBJ2-6, with 8 bases lining up with TRBD1. Germline assignment: CDR1 MNHEY and CDR2 SMNVEV (reference sequence). CDR3 size: 20 residues. J gave up 0 bases and V 3 bases, and 13 bases lay outside the gene matches. CDR3 region: CASSFSGIRDRHSGANVLTF. The CDR3 nucleotides are TGTGCCAGCAGTTTCTCCGGCATCCGGGACAGGCACTCTGGGGCCAACGTCCTGACTTTC.

V and J are TRBV12-3 or TRBV12-4 and TRBJ1-1, with D maybe TRBD1 (5 bases). The CDR3 totals 12 residues. The V and J ends lost 7 bases and 5 bases respectively, with 11 bases between them. Written as DNA, the CDR3 is TGTGCCAGCATCCAGGGTGGTACTGAAGCTTTCTTT. Its translation: CASIQGGTEAFF.

The genes are TRBV4-3 and TRBJ2-7; D is unresolved. From germline, CDR1 is LGHNA and CDR2 YSLEER. V lost 0 bases, J lost 4 bases, and 7 bases lay in between. This CDR3 has 13 amino acids. The CDR3 DNA reads as TGCGCCAGCAGCCAAGATCGCCGGTACGAGCAGTACTTC. This translates into CASSQDRRYEQYF.

The chain is built from TRBV9 and TRBJ2-2, with 8 bases aligning to TRBD2. V was pared by 3 bases and J by 3 bases, with 4 bases of the junction left unmatched. The CDR3 is 15 amino acids. Germline loops: CDR1 SGDLS, CDR2 YYNGEE. The CDR3, as DNA: TGTGCCAGCAGCGGGAAGCGGGGGTACACCGGGGAGCTGTTTTTT. Its translation is CASSGKRGYTGELFF.

This chain joins TRBV3-1 (or the pseudogene TRBV3-2) and TRBJ1-2; maybe TRBD1 (6 bases). Between the trimmed V and J ends, which lost 7 bases and 5 bases, there was a span of 14 bases. The CDR3 loop spans 13 amino acids. The V gene's germline CDR1 is LGHDT and CDR2 YNNKEL (reference sequence). The chain's CDR3 is CASMGGLGYGYTF. As DNA, the CDR3 is TGTGCCAGCATGGGGGGGCTTGGGTATGGCTACACCTTC.

The chain has TRBV12-3 or TRBV12-4 and TRBJ2-3, with 7 bases identical to TRBD2. J was trimmed by 8 bases and V by 10 bases; bases with no gene match: 12. This CDR3 is built from 13 residues. The CDR3 loop reads CAILATSVGTQYF. CDR3 DNA sequence: TGTGCCATCCTGGCTACTAGCGTCGGTACGCAGTATTTT.

The V gene is TRBV9, the J gene TRBJ2-1; a weak D match, TRBD2 (6 bases). Germline V CDR1 and CDR2: SGDLS, YYNGEE. This CDR3 is 16 amino acids long. Trimming stripped 3 bases from V and 2 bases from J, with 15 bases between. CDR3 protein: CASSDNIAETYNEQFF. DNA of the CDR3: TGTGCCAGCAGCGACAACATAGCGGAGACCTACAATGAGCAGTTCTTC. Full variable domain (outside the CDR3, taken from reference TRBV9 and TRBJ2-1): DSGVTQTPKHLITATGQRVTLRCSPRSGDLSVYWYQQSLDQGLQFLIQYYNGEERAKGNILERFSAQQFPDLHSELNLSSLELGDSALYFCASSDNIAETYNEQFFGPGTRLTVL.

This clone was picked up one time. The rearrangement links TRBV2 to TRBJ1-1, with a weak D call TRBD1 (6 bases). V lost 2 bases and J lost 1, with 8 bases in between. Germline V CDR1 and CDR2: SNHLY, FYNNEI. This CDR3 comprises 14 residues. The CDR3 here is CASSEQGTNTEAFF. In DNA form, the CDR3 reads TGTGCCAGCAGTGAACAGGGGACGAACACTGAAGCTTTCTTT.

The chain employs TRBV5-1 and TRBJ2-1, with D uncertain. The V end was cut by 4 bases, the J end by 2 bases, with 13 bases between. CDR1 and CDR2 from the germline V gene are SGHRS and YFSETQ. CDR3 length equals 15 residues. CDR3 coding DNA: TGCGCCAGCAGCCGTTCTGGAGTTGCCTACAATGAGCAGTTCTTC. It is translated as CASSRSGVAYNEQFF.

This clone has more than one count but fewer than ten. The germline gene is not matched at one end of the junction; a read error may be the cause. V usage is TRBV7-7 and J usage is TRBJ1-1, with unresolved D. CDR1 SSHAT and CDR2 FNYEAQ come from the germline V gene (reference sequence). The CDR3 loop spans 14 amino acids. In nucleotides, the CDR3 is TGTGCTAGCAGCCCCTTGGAGAGAAACACTGAAGCTTTCTTT. It translates to CASSPLERNTEAFF.

The J gene is TRBJ1-4, the V gene TRBV12-3 or TRBV12-4; D remains ambiguous. V was shortened by 6 bases and J by 4 bases, with 6 bases between the two germline ends. The CDR3 has 12 residues. The CDR3 DNA reads as TGTGCCAGCAGGGGAGTTAATGAAAAACTGTTTTTT. Its translation is CASRGVNEKLFF.

The V call is TRBV6-1, the J call TRBJ2-1; the match to TRBD2 covers 11 bases. This CDR3 is 15 amino acids long. Losses at the gene ends were 3 bases for V and 8 bases for J; bases not matched to a gene: 6. Germline values: CDR1 MNHNS, CDR2 SASEGT. CDR3 nucleotide sequence: TGTGCCAGCAGTGACATCCTAGCGGGAGGAGATGAGCAGTTCTTC. The encoded protein is CASSDILAGGDEQFF.

V and J are TRBV7-8 and TRBJ1-3, with 8 bases aligning to TRBD1. CDR3 length: 15 amino acids. Germline lookup yields CDR1 SGHVS and CDR2 FQNEAQ. After removal of 2 bases from V and 3 bases from J, the junction contained 3 bases not matched to a gene. The CDR3 bases are TGTGCCAGCAGCTTACAGGGGGCATTTGGAAACACCATATATTTT. Translation gives CASSLQGAFGNTIYF.

The V gene is TRBV19, the J gene TRBJ1-2; D is unresolved. Between the trimmed V and J ends, which lost 7 bases and 0 bases, there was a span of 21 bases. The germline CDR1 and CDR2 sequences are LNHDA and SQIVND (reference sequence). The CDR3 spans 17 residues. In DNA form, the CDR3 reads TGTGCCAGTAATATTTTGGGAGCCATATATCCTAACTATGGCTACACCTTC. Protein product: CASNILGAIYPNYGYTF.

V is TRBV7-6 and J is TRBJ2-2; perhaps TRBD1 as D (6 bases). The CDR3 is 15 amino acids. The V gene's germline CDR1 is SGHVS and CDR2 FNYEAQ. V was pared by 7 bases and J by 7 bases, with 19 bases between. The CDR3 loop reads CASTLTMGAVGELFF. The CDR3, as DNA: TGTGCCAGCACACTGACGATGGGGGCTGTCGGGGAGCTGTTTTTT.